One and the same sample provided the 12 T cell receptor beta chains below, sequenced in a study of T cells in localized non-small cell lung cancer. Sequencing was performed with immunoSEQ multiplex PCR; in TCRdb, only in-frame clones are kept and a portion is missing. The data show tens of thousands of clones, with more than 80% seen just once and more than 5.5% held by the top ten. Sequenced material: peripheral blood, taken before any cancer treatment. All receptors come from an older female donor with stage I lung adenocarcinoma.

The genes are TRBV7-9 and TRBJ2-5; 8 nucleotides line up with TRBD2. CDR3 size: 18 residues. Germline CDR1 SEHNR, CDR2 FQNEAQ (reference sequence). After removal of 1 base from V and 2 bases from J, the junction contained 12 bases not matched to a gene. The CDR3: CASSLGRHSGELQETQYF. DNA of the CDR3: TGTGCCAGCAGCTTAGGGAGACATAGCGGGGAGCTTCAAGAGACCCAGTACTTC.

J is TRBJ2-1 and V is TRBV6-1, with D hard to call. Germline V CDR1 and CDR2: MNHNS, SASEGT. Trimming took 8 bases from V and 6 from J, leaving 14 bases between them. CDR3 length: 13 residues. The CDR3 here is CASSLAPPNEQFF. In DNA form, the CDR3 reads TGTGCCAGCTCCCTGGCTCCCCCCAATGAGCAGTTCTTC.

CDR3 protein: CASSPSDRADTGELFF. CDR3 nucleotides: TGTGCCAGCTCACCTAGTGACAGAGCCGACACCGGGGAGCTGTTTTTT. The rearrangement links TRBV18 to TRBJ2-2, with D tentatively TRBD1 (5 bases). In germline, CDR1 is KGHSH, CDR2 LQKENI. The ends were cut back, 3 bases at V and 3 bases at J, with 14 bases in the middle. This CDR3 comprises 16 residues.

This chain links TRBV27 with TRBJ1-1, with D hard to call. Germline loops: CDR1 MNHEY, CDR2 SMNVEV (reference sequence). The CDR3 runs 18 residues. Trimming stripped 5 bases from V and 1 base from J, with 23 bases between. The CDR3 region is CASSPFPGSTWRNTEAFF. The CDR3 DNA follows: TGTGCCAGCAGTCCCTTCCCGGGCTCCACTTGGAGGAACACTGAAGCTTTCTTT.

The gene calls are TRBV18 and TRBJ2-7, with D uncertain. V lost 2 bases to trimming and J lost 3 bases, with 14 bases between them. This CDR3 has 15 residues. CDR1 is KGHSH, CDR2 LQKENI, per germline. The CDR3 DNA reads TGTGCCAGCTCACCAGGGCCGACTCACGGCTACGAGCAGTACTTC. Its translation is CASSPGPTHGYEQYF.

V gene TRBV12-2 combines with J gene TRBJ2-6. TRBV12-2 is classified as a pseudogene. This CDR3 spans 18 amino acids. For the CDR3, the DNA is TGTGCAAGTCGCTCCAGACCCCGACCCTACTCTGGGGCCAACGTCCTGACTTTC. Protein product: CASRSRPRPYSGANVLTF.

CDR3 in DNA: TGCGCCAGCAGCTTCACAGGGGTGGGGATGGGCACTGAAGCTTTCTTT. Amino acid sequence: CASSFTGVGMGTEAFF. The rearrangement uses TRBV5-1 and TRBJ1-1; 7 bases are a match to TRBD1. Looked up from germline, CDR1 is SGHRS and CDR2 is YFSETQ. This CDR3 spans 16 amino acids. V shed 2 bases and J 4 bases; nucleotides not matched to a gene: 11.

V gene TRBV12-5 combines with J gene TRBJ1-1; a weak D match, TRBD1 (6 bases). Germline V gene sequence: CDR1 LGHNT, CDR2 FRNRAP. The CDR3 runs to 17 residues. The V end lost 0 bases, the J end lost 2 bases, and 16 bases lay between the germline ends. CDR3 sequence: CASGLVRPGHLNTEAFF. In DNA form, the CDR3 reads TGTGCTAGTGGTTTGGTTCGACCGGGACACCTTAACACTGAAGCTTTCTTT.

The chain has TRBV28 and TRBJ2-7, with D possibly matching TRBD1 (5 bases). This CDR3 comprises 14 residues. Trimming cost V 4 bases and J 2 bases, with 12 bases left between them. The germline V gene has CDR1 MDHEN and CDR2 SYDVKM. The CDR3 DNA sequence: TGTGCCAGCAGTTCCAGCGCAGGGACCTACGAGCAGTACGTC. Its protein is CASSSSAGTYEQYV.

This clone was seen just once. V is TRBV5-1 and J is TRBJ2-7, with 8 bases fitting TRBD2. The CDR3 is made up of 15 amino acids. Looked up from germline, CDR1 is SGHRS and CDR2 is YFSETQ. V was clipped by 1 base and J by 5 bases; unmatched bases: 8. For the CDR3, the DNA is TGCGCCAGCAGCTTGACTTACGGGGGGGCGAACGAGCAGTACTTC. It is translated as CASSLTYGGANEQYF.

The chain uses TRBV7-9 and TRBJ1-1, with TRBD1 matching 10 bases. Germline lookup yields CDR1 SEHNR and CDR2 FQNEAQ (reference sequence). The CDR3 extends over 15 amino acids. J was trimmed by 13 bases and V by 3 bases; bases with no gene match: 14. In nucleotides, the CDR3 is TGTGCCAGCAGCTTGGGTCTCAGGGACAGGGGAAAGGTTTTCTTT. It translates to CASSLGLRDRGKVFF.

The gene calls are TRBV18 and TRBJ1-2; D is unresolved. Germline values: CDR1 KGHSH, CDR2 LQKENI. The length of the CDR3 is 15 residues. Between the trimmed V and J ends, which lost 3 bases and 4 bases, there was a span of 15 bases. For the CDR3, the DNA is TGTGCCAGCTCACCGGGCCCGGAACCGAGCTATGGCTACACCTTC. This codes for CASSPGPEPSYGYTF.